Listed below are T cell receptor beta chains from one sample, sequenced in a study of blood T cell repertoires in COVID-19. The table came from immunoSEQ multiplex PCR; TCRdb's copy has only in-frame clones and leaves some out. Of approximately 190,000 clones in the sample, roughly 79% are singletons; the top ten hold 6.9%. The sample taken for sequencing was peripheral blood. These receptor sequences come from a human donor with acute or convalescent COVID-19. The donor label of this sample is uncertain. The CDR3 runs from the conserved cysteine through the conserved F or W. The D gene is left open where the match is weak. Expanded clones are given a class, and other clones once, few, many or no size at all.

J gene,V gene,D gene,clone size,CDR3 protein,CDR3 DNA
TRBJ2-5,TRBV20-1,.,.,CSPRGQETQYF,TGCAGCCCCCGGGGGCAAGAGACCCAGTACTTC
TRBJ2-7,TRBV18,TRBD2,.,CASSPLSAGGPYEQYF,TGTGCCAGCTCACCATTGTCAGCGGGAGGGCCATACGAGCAGTACTTC
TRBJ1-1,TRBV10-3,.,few,CAISESQGPVNTEAFF,TGTGCCATCAGTGAGTCGCAGGGTCCTGTGAACACTGAAGCTTTCTTT
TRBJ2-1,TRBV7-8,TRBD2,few,CASSPSGGQWFF,TGTGCCAGCAGCCCAAGCGGGGGCCAGTGGTTCTTC
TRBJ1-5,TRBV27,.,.,CASSLTGLRNQPQHF,TGTGCCAGCAGTTTAACAGGGTTGAGAAATCAGCCCCAGCATTTT
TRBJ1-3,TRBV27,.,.,CASSPVPAGNTIYF,TGTGCCAGCAGCCCCGTCCCGGCTGGAAACACCATATATTTT
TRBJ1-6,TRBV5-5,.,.,CASSLEGGPLDSPLHF,TGTGCCAGCAGCTTGGAAGGGGGACCTTTGGATTCACCCCTCCACTTT
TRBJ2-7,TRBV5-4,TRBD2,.,CASSARLAGNSYEQYF,TGTGCCAGCAGCGCCCGACTAGCGGGCAACTCCTACGAGCAGTACTTC
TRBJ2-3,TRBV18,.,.,CASSPDLTSTDTQYF,TGTGCCAGCTCACCAGATCTTACTAGCACAGATACGCAGTATTTT
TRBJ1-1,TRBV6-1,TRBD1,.,CASSDRTGRGTEAFF,TGTGCCAGCAGTGACAGGACAGGGAGGGGGACTGAAGCTTTCTTT
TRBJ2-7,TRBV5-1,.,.,CASSLELVDYEQYF,TGCGCCAGCAGCTTGGAATTAGTTGACTACGAGCAGTACTTC
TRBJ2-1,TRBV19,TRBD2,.,CASSMASGTYNEQFF,TGTGCCAGTAGTATGGCTAGCGGGACCTACAATGAGCAGTTCTTC
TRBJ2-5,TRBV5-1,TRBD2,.,CASSKPGLAGGETQYF,TGCGCCAGCAGCAAACCGGGACTAGCGGGAGGAGAGACCCAGTACTTC
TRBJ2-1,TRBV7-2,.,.,CASSQVPGREPNNEQFF,TGTGCCAGCAGCCAAGTACCGGGCCGGGAACCCAACAATGAGCAGTTCTTC
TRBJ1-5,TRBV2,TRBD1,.,CASSDRGNQPQHF,TGTGCCAGCAGTGACAGGGGGAATCAGCCCCAGCATTTT
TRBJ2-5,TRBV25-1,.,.,CASSEYGLGREETQYF,TGTGCCAGCAGTGAATATGGCCTGGGCAGGGAAGAGACCCAGTACTTC
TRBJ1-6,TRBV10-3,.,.,CAISETQNSPLHF,TGTGCCATCAGTGAGACACAGAATTCACCCCTCCACTTT
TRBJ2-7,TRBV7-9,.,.,CASSLAGGYEQYF,TGTGCCAGCAGCTTAGCAGGGGGCTACGAGCAGTACTTC
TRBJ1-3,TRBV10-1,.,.,CASSAGLGNTIYF,TGCGCCAGCAGTGCGGGACTTGGAAACACCATATATTTT
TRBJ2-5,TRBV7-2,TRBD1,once,CASSLVRDRGVPRETQYF,TGTGCCAGCAGCCTAGTACGGGACAGGGGGGTCCCAAGGGAGACCCAGTACTTC
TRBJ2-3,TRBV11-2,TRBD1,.,CASSPRQGPDTQYF,TGTGCCAGCAGCCCAAGACAGGGTCCAGATACGCAGTATTTT
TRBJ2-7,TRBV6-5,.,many,CASKTAYEQYF,TGTGCCAGCAAAACGGCCTACGAGCAGTACTTC
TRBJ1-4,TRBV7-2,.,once,CASSLVLNEKLFF,TGTGCCAGCAGCTTAGTACTTAATGAAAAACTGTTTTTT
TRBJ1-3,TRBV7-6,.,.,CASSRTAGSGNTIYF,TGTGCCAGCAGTAGGACAGCTGGCTCTGGAAACACCATATATTTT
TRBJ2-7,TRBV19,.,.,CASSSSGYEQYF,TGTGCCAGTAGTTCGTCGGGGTACGAGCAGTACTTC
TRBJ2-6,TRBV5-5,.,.,CASSRLDPGANVLTF,TGTGCCAGCAGCCGGCTAGATCCTGGGGCCAACGTCCTGACTTTC
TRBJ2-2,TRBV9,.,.,CAIRLRRGTGELFF,TGTGCCATCCGGCTCAGACGCGGTACCGGGGAGCTGTTTTTT
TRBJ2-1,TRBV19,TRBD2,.,CASSIGGSGRGNEQFF,TGTGCCAGTAGTATCGGTGGTAGCGGGAGAGGCAATGAGCAGTTCTTC
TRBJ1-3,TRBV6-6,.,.,CASKAGAGNTIYF,TGTGCCAGCAAAGCCGGGGCTGGAAACACCATATATTTT
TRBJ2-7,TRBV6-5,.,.,CASRSGSALYEQYF,TGTGCCAGCAGATCAGGGTCGGCACTGTACGAGCAGTACTTC
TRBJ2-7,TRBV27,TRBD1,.,CASSFPRTGGRYEQYF,TGTGCCAGCAGCTTCCCCCGGACAGGGGGTCGCTACGAGCAGTACTTC